The next 28 T cell receptor beta chains were all read from a single sample in a study of cytotoxic CD8 clonotypes in ibrutinib-treated CLL. Assay: immunoSEQ multiplex PCR; the TCRdb copy retains only in-frame clones and omits some. The sample has around 40,000 clones; about 70% are singletons. Specimen: PBMCs, collected at disease progression, from a patient treated with ibrutinib. Every receptor here comes from a human donor with chronic lymphocytic leukemia.

This chain joins TRBV7-6 and TRBJ2-7; D gene unclear. The germline V gene has CDR1 SGHVS and CDR2 FNYEAQ. V lost 0 bases and J lost 4, with 7 bases in between. The CDR3 extends over 13 amino acids. In DNA form, the CDR3 reads TGTGCCAGCAGCTTAGCGTTGGAGTACGAGCAGTACTTC. The encoded protein is CASSLALEYEQYF.

J is TRBJ2-1 and V is TRBV6-1; D is possibly TRBD1 or TRBD2 (5 bases each). V shed 7 bases and J shed 11 bases, with 18 bases lying between them. This CDR3 has 13 amino acids. Germline assignment: CDR1 MNHNS and CDR2 SASEGT. DNA of the CDR3: TGTGCCAGCATGGGGACGAGCACCTCTAAGCAGTTCTTC. Translation: CASMGTSTSKQFF.

The table lists this clone with a few counts. This chain connects TRBV5-1 to TRBJ2-7, with 11 bases identical to TRBD1. The junction had 18 bases not matched to a gene; V was cut back by 4 bases and J by 3 bases. The CDR3 covers 19 residues. Germline CDR1 is SGHRS and CDR2 is YFSETQ. The CDR3 region is CASSPRGGQGGTIDYEQYF. Written as DNA, the CDR3 is TGCGCCAGCAGCCCCCGGGGGGGACAGGGGGGAACCATAGACTACGAGCAGTACTTC.

The chain recombines TRBV7-8 with TRBJ2-1; a weak D match, TRBD2 (6 bases). CDR1 and CDR2 (germline): SGHVS, FQNEAQ. CDR3 size: 17 residues. Trimming pared 2 bases from V and 7 bases from J, leaving 21 bases between. This chain's CDR3 is CASSLRRVGGPLNEQFF. The CDR3 region has the DNA TGTGCCAGCAGCTTAAGGAGAGTGGGAGGCCCCTTGAATGAGCAGTTCTTC.

The chain is built from TRBV6-6 and TRBJ1-1, with D unclear. Germline-derived CDR1 and CDR2 are MNHNY and SVGAGI (reference sequence). The CDR3 has 13 amino acids. V gave up 8 bases and J gave up 1 base, with 11 bases separating them. The CDR3 nucleotides read TGTGCCAGCTATAAGGGTGGGAACACTGAAGCTTTCTTT. Translated: CASYKGGNTEAFF.

This clone was seen once. The chain carries TRBV20-1 and TRBJ2-7; unclear D gene. Trimming removed 5 bases at V and 4 bases at J, with 6 bases between. The CDR3 is 10 residues long. Per the germline V gene, CDR1 is DFQATT and CDR2 is SNEGSKA (reference sequence). CDR3 coding DNA: TGCAGTGCTCAGGAGTACGAGCAGTACTTC. Its protein is CSAQEYEQYF.

The rearrangement uses TRBV5-1 and TRBJ2-3; D is perhaps TRBD2 (5 bases). From germline, CDR1 is SGHRS and CDR2 YFSETQ. The CDR3 consists of 15 residues. Trimming stripped 4 bases from V and 0 bases from J, with 12 bases between. The CDR3 nucleotides are TGCGCCAGCAGCCTTAGGGCGGGTAGCACAGATACGCAGTATTTT. Protein product: CASSLRAGSTDTQYF. Full variable domain (rest looked up from reference TRBV5-1 and TRBJ2-3): KAGVTQTPRYLIKTRGQQVTLSCSPISGHRSVSWYQQTPGQGLQFLFEYFSETQRNKGNFPGRFSGRQFSNSRSEMNVSTLELGDSALYLCASSLRAGSTDTQYFGPGTRLTVL.

The J gene is TRBJ1-1, the V gene TRBV10-3; TRBD1 is a possible D gene (6 bases). Trimming removed 4 bases at V and 1 base at J, with 10 bases between. There are 14 residues in the CDR3. Looked up from germline, CDR1 is ENHRY and CDR2 is SYGVKD. CDR3 in DNA: TGTGCCATCAGTGGTGGACAGCCGAACACTGAAGCTTTCTTT. Translation: CAISGGQPNTEAFF.

The chain combines TRBV5-8 with TRBJ1-6; no reliable D call. The germline V gene encodes CDR1 SGHTS and CDR2 YDEGEE. The CDR3 extends over 13 amino acids. The V end lost 1 base, the J end lost 5 bases, and 4 bases lay between the germline ends. This chain's CDR3 is CASSLMDNSPLHF. CDR3 coding DNA: TGTGCCAGCAGCTTGATGGATAATTCACCCCTCCACTTT.

This clone has just a few counts. The chain uses TRBV18 and TRBJ1-2; 10 bases line up with TRBD1. V trimming: 3 bases; J trimming: 3 bases; junction bases outside the gene matches: 4. The length of the CDR3 is 15 residues. Germline lookup yields CDR1 KGHSH and CDR2 LQKENI. CDR3 residues: CASSPGTGDHYGYTF. The DNA of the CDR3 is TGTGCCAGCTCACCGGGGACAGGGGATCACTATGGCTACACCTTC.

This clone has just a few counts. The chain couples TRBV4-1 to TRBJ1-5; tentative D call: TRBD1 (5 bases). V lost 0 bases and J lost 0, with 12 bases in between. The CDR3 is 17 residues long. From germline, CDR1 is MGHRA and CDR2 YSYEKL. The CDR3 sequence: CASSQDGGTYSNQPQHF. The CDR3 region has the DNA TGCGCCAGCAGCCAAGATGGCGGGACGTATAGCAATCAGCCCCAGCATTTT.

The CDR3 DNA sequence: TGTGCCAGCAGTTGGTCCAGGGCTTACACTGAAGCTTTCTTT. Residues: CASSWSRAYTEAFF. The chain recombines TRBV27 with TRBJ1-1, with D maybe TRBD1 (5 bases). The germline V gene has CDR1 MNHEY and CDR2 SMNVEV (reference sequence). The CDR3 runs 14 residues. Trimming pared 4 bases from V and 3 bases from J, leaving 12 bases between.

The CDR3 DNA reads as TGTGCCAGCAGCCCACTAGCGGGCGATCAAGAGACCCAGTACTTC. Protein sequence: CASSPLAGDQETQYF. This chain connects TRBV4-2 to TRBJ2-5; 9 nucleotides align to TRBD2. This CDR3 comprises 15 residues. CDR1 and CDR2 (germline): LGHNA, YNFKEQ. The V and J ends lost 4 bases and 2 bases, in that order; junction bases with no gene match: 5.

This clone has only a few counts. The chain couples TRBV23-1 to TRBJ1-5, with 7 bases aligning to TRBD1. TRBV23-1 is marked as an open reading frame, function uncertain. V trimming: 4 bases; J trimming: 7 bases; junction bases outside the gene matches: 13. CDR3 length: 16 amino acids. This CDR3 reads CASSRGSQGGRQPQHF. The CDR3 nucleotides are TGCGCCAGCAGTCGGGGTAGTCAGGGGGGCCGGCAGCCCCAGCATTTT.

The chain is built from TRBV5-1 and TRBJ2-4; TRBD1 matches at 8 bases. This CDR3 has 16 residues. The germline V gene has CDR1 SGHRS and CDR2 YFSETQ. The trim removed 4 bases at V and 5 bases at J, leaving 11 bases unmatched. The CDR3 protein is CASSLWSGQVQNIQYF. The CDR3 region has the DNA TGCGCCAGCAGCCTATGGTCGGGACAGGTTCAAAACATTCAGTACTTC. Supplemented by reference TRBV5-1 and TRBJ2-4, the full variable domain reads KAGVTQTPRYLIKTRGQQVTLSCSPISGHRSVSWYQQTPGQGLQFLFEYFSETQRNKGNFPGRFSGRQFSNSRSEMNVSTLELGDSALYLCASSLWSGQVQNIQYFGAGTRLSVL.

This clone turned up a few times. The J gene is TRBJ2-6, the V gene TRBV27; a weak D match, TRBD1 (6 bases). Trimming took 2 bases from V and 2 from J, leaving 16 bases between them. This CDR3 is built from 18 residues. The V gene's germline CDR1 is MNHEY and CDR2 SMNVEV (reference sequence). The CDR3 loop reads CASSLKPGVKAGANVLTF. In nucleotides, the CDR3 is TGTGCCAGCAGTTTAAAACCAGGGGTGAAGGCTGGGGCCAACGTCCTGACTTTC.

J is TRBJ2-5 and V is TRBV27, with a possible D match to TRBD2 (6 bases). Germline V CDR1 and CDR2: MNHEY, SMNVEV (reference sequence). The CDR3 length is 13 residues. V was clipped by 5 bases and J by 9 bases, with 16 bases between them. This CDR3 is CASSPNYGGAQYF. The CDR3 region has the DNA TGTGCCAGCAGTCCCAACTATGGAGGGGCCCAGTACTTC.

The genes are TRBV5-5 and TRBJ2-1; TRBD2 is a possible D gene (6 bases). V was clipped by 0 bases and J by 12 bases, with 10 bases between them. Germline V gene data show CDR1 as SGHKS and CDR2 as YYEKEE (reference sequence). The CDR3 runs to 12 residues. This CDR3 is CASSLGLRGQFF. For the CDR3, the DNA is TGTGCCAGCAGCTTGGGGCTGCGGGGGCAGTTCTTC.

The V gene is TRBV19, the J gene TRBJ1-1; D is unclear. The germline V gene has CDR1 LNHDA and CDR2 SQIVND (reference sequence). The CDR3 totals 12 residues. Deletions cut 8 bases from V and 1 base from J, with 8 bases between. The chain's CDR3 is CASQYGNTEAFF. CDR3 sequence (DNA): TGTGCCAGTCAGTACGGGAACACTGAAGCTTTCTTT. The variable domain in full, completed from reference TRBV19 and TRBJ1-1, reads DGGITQSPKYLFRKEGQNVTLSCEQNLNHDAMYWYRQDPGQGLRLIYYSQIVNDFQKGDIAEGYSVSREKKESFPLTVTSAQKNPTAFYLCASQYGNTEAFFGQGTRLTVV.

V and J are TRBV4-1 and TRBJ1-5; the D is unclear. In germline, CDR1 is MGHRA, CDR2 YSYEKL. Trimming took off 0 bases at V and 1 base at J, with 7 bases between the two ends. The CDR3 length is 15 residues. For the CDR3, the DNA is TGCGCCAGCAGCCAAGAGGGGTGGAGCAATCAGCCCCAGCATTTT. This codes for CASSQEGWSNQPQHF.

This chain uses TRBV5-8 with TRBJ2-7; D is perhaps TRBD2 (6 bases). V lost 4 bases and J lost 5, with 16 bases in between. The CDR3 spans 14 residues. Germline loops: CDR1 SGHTS, CDR2 YDEGEE. The CDR3 protein is CASSLGRNGDEQYF. The CDR3 bases are TGTGCCAGCAGCCTCGGGAGAAATGGCGACGAGCAGTACTTC.

This clone has only a few counts. This chain links TRBV11-2 with TRBJ2-3, with D maybe TRBD1 (5 bases). Germline V CDR1 and CDR2: SGHAT, FQNNGV. The V and J ends lost 2 bases and 2 bases respectively, with 8 bases between them. The CDR3 loop spans 14 amino acids. The CDR3 sequence is CASSLTDNTDTQYF. The CDR3 DNA sequence: TGTGCCAGCAGCTTAACGGACAACACAGATACGCAGTATTTT.

This chain joins TRBV11-2 and TRBJ1-1; TRBD1 is a possible D gene (6 bases). The CDR3 totals 15 residues. Germline V gene data show CDR1 as SGHAT and CDR2 as FQNNGV. V lost 6 bases to trimming and J lost 7 bases, with 21 bases between them. CDR3 in DNA: TGTGCCAGCAGGGCTCACCTGGGACAAACGGTTGAAGCTTTCTTT. It specifies CASRAHLGQTVEAFF.

To note about this clone: One junction end does not reproduce the germline sequence, and a read error may be involved. The gene calls are TRBV7-7 and TRBJ2-5; a possible D gene is TRBD2 (7 bases). Germline-derived CDR1 and CDR2 are SSHAT and FNYEAQ (reference sequence). The CDR3 contains 15 residues. This CDR3 is CASSLGGVPQETQYF. CDR3 nucleotide sequence: TGTGCTAGCAGCTTAGGGGGGGTCCCCCAAGAGACCCAGTACTTC.

This rearrangement joins TRBV4-1 to TRBJ2-7, with D unclear. The ends were cut back, 4 bases at V and 4 bases at J, with 11 bases in the middle. Germline V lookup: CDR1 MGHRA, CDR2 YSYEKL. This CDR3 region has 13 residues. The CDR3 loop is CASSPYQVYEQYF. The CDR3 nucleotides are TGCGCCAGCAGCCCCTATCAGGTGTACGAGCAGTACTTC.

The V gene is TRBV10-3, the J gene TRBJ1-1, with a possible D match to TRBD1 (5 bases). With 0 bases removed from V and 3 bases from J, the gap between germline ends came to 14 bases. CDR1 is ENHRY and CDR2 is SYGVKD in the germline V gene. The CDR3 is 16 amino acids. CDR3 bases: TGTGCCATCAGTGAGTCGGAAATAATGGGGGACACTGAAGCTTTCTTT. Translated, it gives CAISESEIMGDTEAFF.

The genes are TRBV5-5 and TRBJ2-3, with TRBD1 matching over 7 bases. Germline V gene sequence: CDR1 SGHKS, CDR2 YYEKEE (reference sequence). The CDR3 sequence is 15 residues long. Trimming took 2 bases from V and 6 from J; bases not matched to a gene: 9. CDR3 loop: CASSFSGQALDTQYF. Here the CDR3 DNA reads TGTGCCAGCAGCTTCTCCGGACAGGCCTTGGATACGCAGTATTTT.

The chain is built from TRBV6-1 and TRBJ1-1; TRBD1 might be the D (5 bases). There are 15 residues in the CDR3. Germline assignment: CDR1 MNHNS and CDR2 SASEGT. Trimming took 7 bases from V and 0 from J, leaving 15 bases between them. The CDR3 loop reads CASILGAGLNTEAFF. The DNA for the CDR3 is TGTGCCAGCATCCTAGGGGCAGGGCTGAACACTGAAGCTTTCTTT.